This T cell receptor (beta chain) was obtained from a study of blood T cells in healthy people across ages. The authors ran a second PCR of roughly 7 to 11 cycles using a sample-barcoded 5' primer and a J-beta primer mix. In TCRdb, the 5' RACE reads were re-called with MiXCR into one record per CDR3 protein. Of just under 550,000 distinct CDR3 sequences listed, 24% are singletons. CDR3 length equals 13 residues. Trimming took 0 bases from V and 9 from J, leaving 11 bases between them. Germline-derived CDR1 and CDR2 are MGHRA and YSYEKL. This sample was also put to use in a study of T cells of mothers and their children. In that study: Overlap measured in related mother-child pairs was slightly, non-significantly higher than in unrelated pairs.

The clonotype comes from a boy between 10 and 17 years old in good health. This sequence joins TRBV4-1 and TRBJ1-2; D gene unclear. The source material was blood. The CDR3: CASSQEGRGSYTF. In DNA, the CDR3 is TGCGCCAGCAGCCAAGAAGGCAGAGGAAGCTACACCTTC.